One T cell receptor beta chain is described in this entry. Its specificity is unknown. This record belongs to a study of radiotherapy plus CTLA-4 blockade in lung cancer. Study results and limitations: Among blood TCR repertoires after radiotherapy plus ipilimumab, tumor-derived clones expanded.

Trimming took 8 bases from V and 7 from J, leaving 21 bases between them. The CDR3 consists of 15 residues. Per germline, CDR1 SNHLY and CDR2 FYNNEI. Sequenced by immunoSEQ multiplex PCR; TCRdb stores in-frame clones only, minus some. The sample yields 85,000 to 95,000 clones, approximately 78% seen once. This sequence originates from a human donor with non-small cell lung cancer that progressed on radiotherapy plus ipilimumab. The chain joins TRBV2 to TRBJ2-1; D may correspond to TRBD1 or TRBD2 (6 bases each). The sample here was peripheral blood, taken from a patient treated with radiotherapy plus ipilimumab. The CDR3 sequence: CASVVRGARRNEQFF. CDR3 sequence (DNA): TGTGCCAGCGTGGTTAGGGGGGCGAGAAGGAATGAGCAGTTCTTC.